One sample yielded the 6 T cell receptor beta chains listed below, sequenced in a study of blood T cell repertoires in COVID-19 (dated by TCRdb to the early 2020s). Receptor amplification or capture employed the immunoSEQ multiplex PCR assay. In its TCRdb copy, this immuneACCESS table keeps in-frame sequences only and misses some clones. Where compared with another copy, unresolved V genes explain less than half of these, and the others have no known cause. In all, the sample holds roughly 24,000 clones, and around 86% of those were seen once. The ten top clones hold less than 20% of the sample. The specimen was peripheral blood. The receptors were sampled from an elderly woman with acute or convalescent COVID-19.

The chain employs TRBV19 and TRBJ2-7, with TRBD2 matching 10 bases. Germline CDR1 reads LNHDA; CDR2 reads SQIVND (reference sequence). J lost 3 bases, V lost 9 bases, and 20 bases had no gene match. This CDR3 has 18 residues. CDR3 bases: TGTGCCAGCGCCGACCCTTCCTCTTTAGCGGGAGGAGGCTACGAGCAGTACTTC. Its protein product is CASADPSSLAGGGYEQYF.

J is TRBJ2-7 and V is TRBV4-1, with TRBD2 identical over 12 bases. From germline, CDR1 is MGHRA and CDR2 YSYEKL. The CDR3 loop spans 15 amino acids. The ends lost 0 bases at V and 6 bases at J; junction bases unmatched: 3. CDR3 loop: CASSQELAGGGEQYF. The CDR3 DNA is TGCGCCAGCAGCCAAGAACTAGCGGGAGGTGGCGAGCAGTACTTC.

This sequence joins TRBV6-5 and TRBJ1-2; TRBD1 matches 7 bases. V was pared by 10 bases and J by 7 bases, with 12 bases of the junction left unmatched. The CDR3 loop spans 13 amino acids. CDR1 is MNHEY and CDR2 is SVGAGI in the germline V gene. The CDR3 here is CAITGVTTGGYTF. The CDR3 region has the DNA TGTGCCATCACAGGGGTGACTACCGGTGGCTACACCTTC.

The chain carries TRBV5-6 and TRBJ2-7; no reliable D call. V was shortened by 0 bases and J by 2 bases, with 9 bases between the two germline ends. Looked up from germline, CDR1 is SGHDT and CDR2 is YYEEEE. The CDR3 totals 14 residues. CDR3 sequence reads: CASSLASKPYEQYF. The CDR3 region has the DNA TGTGCCAGCAGCTTGGCTAGTAAGCCCTACGAGCAGTACTTC.

This rearrangement joins TRBV10-3 to TRBJ2-1; D call uncertain. Germline lookup yields CDR1 ENHRY and CDR2 SYGVKD. The CDR3 runs to 15 residues. The V and J ends lost 11 bases and 1 base respectively, with 18 bases between them. DNA of the CDR3: TGTGCCGGCGGCGCCCAAGTCGGGTCCTACAATGAGCAGTTCTTC. Translated: CAGGAQVGSYNEQFF.

CDR3 protein: CASSKGAGTEAFF. The CDR3, as DNA: TGTGCCAGTAGTAAGGGGGCAGGTACTGAAGCTTTCTTT. This chain uses TRBV19 with TRBJ1-1; 7 bases are a match to TRBD1. V lost 4 bases to trimming and J lost 5 bases; unmatched junction nucleotides: 4. This CDR3 is 13 amino acids long. Germline values: CDR1 LNHDA, CDR2 SQIVND (reference sequence).